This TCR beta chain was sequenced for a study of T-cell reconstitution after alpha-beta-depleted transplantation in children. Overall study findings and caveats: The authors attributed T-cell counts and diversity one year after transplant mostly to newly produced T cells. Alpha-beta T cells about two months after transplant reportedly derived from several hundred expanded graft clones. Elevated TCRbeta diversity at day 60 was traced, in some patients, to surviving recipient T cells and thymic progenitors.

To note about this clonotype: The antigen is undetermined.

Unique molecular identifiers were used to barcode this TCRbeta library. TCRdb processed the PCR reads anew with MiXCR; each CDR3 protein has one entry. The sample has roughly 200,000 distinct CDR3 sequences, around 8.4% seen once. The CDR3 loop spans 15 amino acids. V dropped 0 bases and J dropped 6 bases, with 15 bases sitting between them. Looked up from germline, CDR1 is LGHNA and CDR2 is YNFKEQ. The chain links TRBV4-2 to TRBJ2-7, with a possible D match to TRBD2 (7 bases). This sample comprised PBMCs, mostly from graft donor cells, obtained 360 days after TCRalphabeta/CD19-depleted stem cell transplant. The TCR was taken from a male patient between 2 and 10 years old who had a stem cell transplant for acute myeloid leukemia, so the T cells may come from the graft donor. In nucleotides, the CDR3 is TGTGCCAGCAGCCAAGATTACGGGGGGCGGGTCGAGCAGTACTTC. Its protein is CASSQDYGGRVEQYF.